Sequencing of this T cell receptor beta chain was carried out in a study of shared clonotypes between healthy human individuals. Assay used: immunoSEQ multiplex PCR; TCRdb lists only in-frame clones, some missing. The repertoire holds 450,000 to 650,000 clones, with around 78% as singletons. Overall study results and limits: Blood was the only sampled material, and tissue repertoires likely differ.

Concerning this clone itself: The antigen is unknown.

The sequence derives from a woman in her thirties or forties in good health. Some clones in this sample may be carry-over from other donors' samples. The sample was PBMCs.

The CDR3: CARSPGRYSNQPQHF. The CDR3 coding sequence is TGTGCCAGAAGCCCCGGACGGTATAGCAATCAGCCCCAGCATTTT. The chain carries TRBV5-3 and TRBJ1-5; D remains ambiguous. TRBV5-3 is marked as an open reading frame, function uncertain. The CDR3 is 15 residues long. Trimming took off 4 bases at V and 0 bases at J, with 11 bases between the two ends.